This T cell receptor (beta chain) originates from a study of T cell responses to AZD1222 COVID-19 vaccine. The CDR3 runs to 15 residues. In germline, CDR1 is MNHEY, CDR2 SVGAGI. The V end lost 8 bases, the J end lost 0 bases, and 14 bases lay between the germline ends. Assay: immunoSEQ multiplex PCR; the TCRdb copy retains only in-frame clones and omits some. This sample has some 130,000 clones, with 91% found just once. Study-wide results and caveats: Repertoire sampling occurred only after the peak T cell response. Reports say nearly half of spike-specific TCRs go after unmutated variant regions.

Of note for this clone: Its matching antigen is unknown.

The V gene is TRBV6-5, the J gene TRBJ1-3; the D is unclear. The source material was peripheral blood, sampled on day 0 of AZD1222 vaccination. This sequence originates from an adult in good health. The CDR3 nucleotides are TGTGCCAGCGGGTCCTGGGCCTCCTCTGGAAACACCATATATTTT. This codes for CASGSWASSGNTIYF.